This is a list of T cell receptor beta chains from one sample in a study of identical twins. TCRdb itself ran the 5' RACE reads through MiXCR, one entry per CDR3 protein. The sample carries about 660,000 distinct CDR3 sequences, 8% to 9% recorded once. These data were likewise used in another study, on yellow fever vaccine responses in identical twins.

Input material: PBMCs. These TCRs come from a woman younger than 30 in good health. CDR3s include the opening cysteine and the closing phenylalanine or tryptophan. D genes are given only for firm matches. For some rows the clone size is stated as once, few or many, or as a class when expanded; others skip it.

v_gene: TRBV20-1
abundance: few
j_gene: TRBJ2-1
d_gene: TRBD2
CDR3nt: TGCAGTGCTAGAGGGCTAGCGGCAATAGCGTATGAGCAGTTCTTC
CDR3aa: CSARGLAAIAYEQFF

v_gene: TRBV20-1
abundance: few
j_gene: TRBJ2-3
d_gene: TRBD2
CDR3nt: TGCAGTGCCCCCAAAAGCGGGGGGGCCACAGATACGCAGTATTTT
CDR3aa: CSAPKSGGATDTQYF

v_gene: TRBV6-1
abundance: -
j_gene: TRBJ2-3
d_gene: TRBD2
CDR3nt: TGTGCCAGCAGGGATCTTCTAGCGGGGGGGCCTACAGATACGCAGTATTTT
CDR3aa: CASRDLLAGGPTDTQYF

v_gene: TRBV29-1
abundance: -
j_gene: TRBJ2-5
d_gene: -
CDR3nt: TGCAGCCCCCTCGAGGGGATGGGAGAGACCCAGTACTTC
CDR3aa: CSPLEGMGETQYF

v_gene: TRBV4-3
abundance: -
j_gene: TRBJ2-5
d_gene: -
CDR3nt: TGCGCCAGCAGCCAAGGACGGGGGCCGGGGGAGACCCAGTACTTC
CDR3aa: CASSQGRGPGETQYF

v_gene: TRBV27
abundance: medium-sized
j_gene: TRBJ2-5
d_gene: TRBD2
CDR3nt: TGTGCCAGCTGGGCTAGCGGGGTAGAGACCCAGTACTTC
CDR3aa: CASWASGVETQYF

v_gene: TRBV6-1
abundance: -
j_gene: TRBJ2-7
d_gene: TRBD2
CDR3nt: TGTGCCAGCAGCGGGACTAGCGTTTACGAGCAGTACTTC
CDR3aa: CASSGTSVYEQYF

v_gene: TRBV28
abundance: -
j_gene: TRBJ2-7
d_gene: -
CDR3nt: TGTGCCAGCAGTCCCCTCCGGGAGCAGTACTTC
CDR3aa: CASSPLREQYF

v_gene: TRBV27
abundance: -
j_gene: TRBJ2-3
d_gene: -
CDR3nt: TGTGCCAGCAGTTTATCGCTAGCGTCAGATACGCAGTATTTT
CDR3aa: CASSLSLASDTQYF

v_gene: TRBV7-9
abundance: few
j_gene: TRBJ1-5
d_gene: -
CDR3nt: TGTGCCAGCAGCCTGGAGGGGGATCTTAATCAGCCCCAGCATTTT
CDR3aa: CASSLEGDLNQPQHF

v_gene: TRBV20-1
abundance: -
j_gene: TRBJ2-2
d_gene: TRBD2
CDR3nt: TGCAGTGCTCCAGGGACTAGGGCGAGCACCGGGGAGCTGTTTTTT
CDR3aa: CSAPGTRASTGELFF

v_gene: TRBV5-1
abundance: many
j_gene: TRBJ1-3
d_gene: TRBD1
CDR3nt: TGCGCCAGCAGCTCGATGGGGACAGCCATATCAAGCTCTGGAAACACCATATATTTT
CDR3aa: CASSSMGTAISSSGNTIYF

v_gene: TRBV20-1
abundance: -
j_gene: TRBJ1-6
d_gene: -
CDR3nt: TGCAGTGCTAGAGAGAGAGAGCGGGAGGGAGGGGGAGGGTCACCCCTCCACTTT
CDR3aa: CSAREREREGGGGSPLHF

v_gene: TRBV15
abundance: few
j_gene: TRBJ2-5
d_gene: TRBD2
CDR3nt: TGTGCCACCAGCTCTTGGAGGGGGACTAGCGGGCAAGAGACCCAGTACTTC
CDR3aa: CATSSWRGTSGQETQYF

v_gene: TRBV29-1
abundance: few
j_gene: TRBJ1-2
d_gene: TRBD1
CDR3nt: TGCAGCGCAAAAGCTGGGACAGTATTCGGCTACACCTTC
CDR3aa: CSAKAGTVFGYTF

v_gene: TRBV20-1
abundance: -
j_gene: TRBJ2-7
d_gene: -
CDR3nt: TGCTCCGGGACGGCCACCTACGAGCAGTACTTC
CDR3aa: CSGTATYEQYF

v_gene: TRBV6-6
abundance: many
j_gene: TRBJ2-7
d_gene: -
CDR3nt: TGTGCCAGCAGTAAGGGTTATTACGAGCAGTACTTC
CDR3aa: CASSKGYYEQYF

v_gene: TRBV11-2
abundance: -
j_gene: TRBJ2-1
d_gene: -
CDR3nt: TGTGCCAGCAGCCCATCCACTAACAATGAGCAGTTCTTC
CDR3aa: CASSPSTNNEQFF

v_gene: TRBV7-9
abundance: -
j_gene: TRBJ2-2
d_gene: -
CDR3nt: TGTGCCAGCAGCCGCCGAGCGACAGGATTGACCGGGGAGCTGTTTTTT
CDR3aa: CASSRRATGLTGELFF

v_gene: TRBV4-2
abundance: few
j_gene: TRBJ2-6
d_gene: TRBD2
CDR3nt: TGTGCCAGCAGCGGGGGGGGATTCTCTGGGGCCAACGTCCTGACTTTC
CDR3aa: CASSGGGFSGANVLTF

v_gene: TRBV6-1
abundance: -
j_gene: TRBJ2-7
d_gene: TRBD1
CDR3nt: TGTGCCAGCAGGACCACGGGACAGACCTACGAGCAGTACTTC
CDR3aa: CASRTTGQTYEQYF

v_gene: TRBV27
abundance: -
j_gene: TRBJ2-3
d_gene: TRBD2
CDR3nt: TGTGCCAGCAGTTCCGGACTAGGAGCCGGTACGCAGTATTTT
CDR3aa: CASSSGLGAGTQYF

v_gene: TRBV27
abundance: few
j_gene: TRBJ2-3
d_gene: TRBD2
CDR3nt: TGTGCCAGCAGTAGCGGGAGGGGCACAGATACGCAGTATTTT
CDR3aa: CASSSGRGTDTQYF

v_gene: TRBV12-3/TRBV12-4
abundance: few
j_gene: TRBJ1-1
d_gene: -
CDR3nt: TGTGCCAGCACCCCACGCCGGGACGCCGAAGCTTTCTTT
CDR3aa: CASTPRRDAEAFF

v_gene: TRBV6-2/TRBV6-3
abundance: many
j_gene: TRBJ2-4
d_gene: -
CDR3nt: TGTGCCAGCAGTTTAGGAGGGTCCAAAAACATTCAGTACTTC
CDR3aa: CASSLGGSKNIQYF

v_gene: TRBV12-3/TRBV12-4
abundance: few
j_gene: TRBJ2-1
d_gene: -
CDR3nt: TGTGCCAGCAGTGCTTGGGTGGGTAATGAGCAGTTCTTC
CDR3aa: CASSAWVGNEQFF